This TCR beta chain was captured by sequencing in a study of CD8 T cells in ankylosing spondylitis. The study's findings and limits: Characteristic, it appeared, of ankylosing spondylitis blood was a TCR beta motif of eight highly homologous variants. In peripheral blood, disease-linked CD8+ clones occurred at relatively low frequencies. The study looked at matched synovial fluid samples from ankylosing spondylitis patients. Disease-linked clones were reported to be significantly enriched there.

The TCR beta libraries were generated through quantitative 5'-RACE incorporating molecular barcodes. Each CDR3 protein is one row after TCRdb ran MiXCR on the 5' RACE reads. The sample holds roughly 300,000 distinct CDR3 sequences; less than 9.5% are singletons and the top ten take less than 15%. Comment on this clonotype: Its antigen is unidentified.

V dropped 3 bases and J dropped 0 bases, with 9 bases sitting between them. This CDR3 region has 14 residues. From germline, CDR1 is DFQATT and CDR2 SNEGSKA (reference sequence). Sequencing was performed on blood, either unsorted or a sorted T cell fraction (not recorded which). The chain is built from TRBV20-1 and TRBJ1-3; D not resolved. This sequence originates from a male donor with ankylosing spondylitis. The CDR3 DNA is TGCAGTGCTAGGGCCCCGGGCTCTGGAAACACCATATATTTT. This translates into CSARAPGSGNTIYF.